These 27 T cell receptor beta chains came from one sample sequenced in a study of response to subunit inactivated influenza vaccine. TCRdb passed the RT-PCR reads through MiXCR, listing each CDR3 protein once. Of roughly 630,000 distinct CDR3 sequences listed, 14% are singletons. Sequenced material: PBMCs from blood, taken 14 to 15 days before vaccination. These receptors were obtained from a man aged 50 to 60 who received an inactivated influenza vaccine.

The genes are TRBV4-2 and TRBJ1-4; maybe TRBD1 (5 bases). This CDR3 comprises 14 residues. Germline V gene data show CDR1 as LGHNA and CDR2 as YNFKEQ. V lost 0 bases and J 9 bases, leaving 11 bases between the germline ends. The CDR3 loop is CASSQDFREKKLFF. The CDR3 DNA sequence: TGTGCCAGCAGCCAAGATTTCAGGGAGAAAAAACTGTTTTTT.

This clonotype has a handful of counts. V is TRBV10-2 and J is TRBJ2-2; either TRBD1 or TRBD2 may fit D (5 bases each). The V end lost 8 bases, the J end lost 6 bases, and 16 bases lay between the germline ends. The V gene's germline CDR1 is WSHSY and CDR2 SAAADI. This CDR3 spans 14 amino acids. In DNA, the CDR3 is TGCGCCAGCCTTGAACAAGGGGAGCCCGGGGAGCTGTTTTTT. Protein product: CASLEQGEPGELFF.

This clonotype appeared a single time. This chain connects TRBV4-3 to TRBJ2-1, with D perhaps matching TRBD1 (6 bases). CDR3 length: 12 residues. Germline CDR1 is LGHNA and CDR2 is YSLEER. The germline V and J ends were trimmed by 3 bases and 8 bases, with 8 bases remaining between them. CDR3 in DNA: TGCGCCAGCAGCCACGGGACATATGAGCAGTTCTTC. It encodes CASSHGTYEQFF.

This clonotype was found many times. V is TRBV5-1 and J is TRBJ2-7; 10 bases fit TRBD1. Germline V lookup: CDR1 SGHRS, CDR2 YFSETQ. V lost 2 bases to trimming and J lost 4 bases; unmatched junction nucleotides: 3. This CDR3 has 14 residues. In DNA, the CDR3 is TGCGCCAGCAGCTTTAGACAGGGGGCTTACGAGCAGTACTTC. Amino acid sequence: CASSFRQGAYEQYF.

This clonotype was counted between two and nine times. The chain carries TRBV11-2 and TRBJ2-7, with 8 bases matching TRBD1. Germline V CDR1 and CDR2: SGHAT, FQNNGV. The ends lost 7 bases at V and 3 bases at J; junction bases unmatched: 5. The CDR3 length is 13 residues. Here the CDR3 DNA reads TGTGCCAGCACCCCGACAGGGGACTACGAGCAGTACTTC. Translation: CASTPTGDYEQYF.

The chain couples TRBV5-1 to TRBJ2-7, with 8 bases identical to TRBD1. Germline V gives CDR1 SGHRS, CDR2 YFSETQ. The CDR3 is made up of 14 amino acids. The V and J ends lost 2 bases and 2 bases, in that order; junction bases with no gene match: 3. CDR3 nucleotide sequence: TGCGCCAGCAGCTTCCAGACAGGGGCCTACGAGCAGTACTTC. Protein: CASSFQTGAYEQYF.

As to this clonotype: A read error may explain this, as a much larger clone is one base away. The chain has TRBV19 and TRBJ2-1; TRBD1 might be the D (6 bases). Per the germline V gene, CDR1 is LNHDA and CDR2 is SQIVND (reference sequence). Trimming removed 4 bases from V and 0 bases from J, with 13 bases in between. The CDR3 has 16 residues. The CDR3 nucleotides read TGTGCCAGTAGTACACAAGGACAGAGCTCCTACAATGAGCAGTTCTTC. This translates into CASSTQGQSSYNEQFF.

This clonotype has only a few counts. J is TRBJ2-1 and V is TRBV5-1; D remains ambiguous. The CDR3 extends over 14 amino acids. Germline CDR1 and CDR2: SGHRS and YFSETQ. The germline V and J ends were trimmed by 5 bases and 0 bases, with 9 bases remaining between them. Here the CDR3 reads CASRKQSSYNEQFF. In DNA, the CDR3 is TGCGCCAGCAGAAAACAGAGCTCCTACAATGAGCAGTTCTTC.

The rearrangement uses TRBV12-3 or TRBV12-4 and TRBJ2-1; weak D call: TRBD1 (5 bases). Trimming stripped 6 bases from V and 5 bases from J, with 17 bases between. CDR3 length equals 15 residues. The CDR3 DNA sequence: TGTGCCAGCAGACAACAGGTCAAAGGCAACAATGAGCAGTTCTTC. Its protein is CASRQQVKGNNEQFF.

The chain combines TRBV7-8 with TRBJ2-3; 9 bases are shared with TRBD2. In germline, CDR1 is SGHVS, CDR2 FQNEAQ. Unmatched junction bases numbered 6, after V lost 5 bases and J lost 0 bases. The CDR3 runs 16 residues. The CDR3 reads CASSQTSGYSTDTQYF. The CDR3 coding sequence is TGTGCCAGCAGCCAGACTAGCGGATATAGCACAGATACGCAGTATTTT.

This clonotype was seen repeatedly, ten times or more. The chain combines TRBV29-1 with TRBJ2-2; 7 bases are shared with TRBD1. The length of the CDR3 is 13 residues. Looked up from germline, CDR1 is SQVTM and CDR2 is ANQGSEA. Trimming removed 5 bases from V and 11 bases from J; junction bases left unmatched: 11. In nucleotides, the CDR3 is TGCAGCGTTTTGCCGTACAGGGGTGGTGAGCTGTTTTTT. Its protein is CSVLPYRGGELFF.

This clonotype was observed at least ten times. V gene TRBV12-3 or TRBV12-4 combines with J gene TRBJ2-5, with 10 positions matching TRBD2. Unmatched junction bases numbered 5, after V lost 5 bases and J lost 5 bases. This CDR3 contains 14 residues. This CDR3 reads CASSRAGGRETQYF. Written as DNA, the CDR3 is TGTGCCAGCAGTCGAGCGGGGGGGCGTGAGACCCAGTACTTC.

This clonotype turned up a few times. This rearrangement joins TRBV20-1 to TRBJ2-5; 8 bases line up with TRBD1. The CDR3 sequence is 14 residues long. Looked up from germline, CDR1 is DFQATT and CDR2 is SNEGSKA (reference sequence). With V trimmed by 1 base and J by 5 bases, 6 bases remained unmatched. CDR3 sequence (DNA): TGCAGTGCTAGAGGGGACAGGACGCAGGAGACCCAGTACTTC. Protein product: CSARGDRTQETQYF.

The V and J genes are TRBV14 and TRBJ2-1, with TRBD1 as a possible D gene (6 bases). The CDR3 sequence is 14 residues long. V lost 1 base and J 4 bases, leaving 8 bases between the germline ends. The V gene's germline CDR1 is SGHDN and CDR2 FVKESK. CDR3 bases: TGTGCCAGCAGCCAAGGGACAGTATACAATGAGCAGTTCTTC. This sequence encodes CASSQGTVYNEQFF.

The chain is built from TRBV14 and TRBJ2-5; a weak D match, TRBD1 (6 bases). Between the trimmed V and J ends, which lost 3 bases and 4 bases, there was a span of 18 bases. From germline, CDR1 is SGHDN and CDR2 FVKESK. The CDR3 is made up of 16 amino acids. The CDR3 bases are TGTGCCAGCAGCCACGCACCAGGGGCGTTCGGAGAGACCCAGTACTTC. Translating it yields CASSHAPGAFGETQYF.

This rearrangement joins TRBV29-1 to TRBJ2-3, with D possibly TRBD2 on 6 matching bases. Germline V gene sequence: CDR1 SQVTM, CDR2 ANQGSEA. The CDR3 spans 15 residues. V lost 5 bases to trimming and J lost 3 bases, with 18 bases between them. In DNA, the CDR3 is TGCAGCGTTATACGGACTACCTCGGAGACAGATACGCAGTATTTT. Translation gives CSVIRTTSETDTQYF.

This clonotype was counted once. The V call is TRBV4-3, the J call TRBJ2-4; D might be TRBD1 (5 bases). Looked up from germline, CDR1 is LGHNA and CDR2 is YSLEER. V lost 3 bases to trimming and J lost 5 bases, with 26 bases between them. This CDR3 has 19 amino acids. The CDR3 sequence is CASSQRPGFGSSVQNIQYF. The CDR3 DNA reads as TGCGCCAGCAGCCAGAGGCCAGGGTTCGGGTCCTCGGTACAAAACATTCAGTACTTC.

The genes are TRBV7-2 and TRBJ2-2; D is unresolved. CDR1 and CDR2 (germline): SGHTA, FQGNSA. The CDR3 runs to 14 residues. The V end lost 5 bases, the J end lost 4 bases, and 11 bases lay between the germline ends. CDR3 loop: CASSNRPLTGELFF. The CDR3, as DNA: TGTGCCAGCAGCAACAGACCGCTCACCGGGGAGCTGTTTTTT. The entire variable domain, with the rest obtained from reference TRBV7-2 and TRBJ2-2, is as follows: GAGVSQSPSNKVTEKGKDVELRCDPISGHTALYWYRQSLGQGLEFLIYFQGNSAPDKSGLPSDRFSAERTGGSVSTLTIQRTQQEDSAVYLCASSNRPLTGELFFGEGSRLTVL.

The V call is TRBV6-1, the J call TRBJ1-3; perhaps TRBD1 as D (5 bases). The CDR3 runs 16 residues. CDR1 MNHNS and CDR2 SASEGT come from the germline V gene. Deletions cut 5 bases from V and 0 bases from J, with 14 bases between. The CDR3 protein is CASSTQQAFSGNTIYF. In nucleotides, the CDR3 is TGTGCCAGCAGTACCCAACAGGCCTTCTCTGGAAACACCATATATTTT.

This clonotype showed up many times. The rearrangement uses TRBV4-1 and TRBJ1-6; D not resolved. Germline V gene data show CDR1 as MGHRA and CDR2 as YSYEKL. This CDR3 spans 14 amino acids. With 4 bases removed from V and 8 bases from J, the gap between germline ends came to 12 bases. This chain's CDR3 is CASSRREEDSPLHF. The CDR3, as DNA: TGCGCCAGCAGCCGGAGGGAAGAGGATTCACCCCTCCACTTT.

This clonotype was counted only a few times. The chain couples TRBV5-6 to TRBJ2-2, with 9 bases matching TRBD2. Germline CDR1 reads SGHDT; CDR2 reads YYEEEE. The CDR3 contains 16 residues. V lost 4 bases to trimming and J lost 4 bases; unmatched junction nucleotides: 8. The CDR3 reads CASSVPGLAATGELFF. DNA of the CDR3: TGTGCCAGCAGCGTCCCGGGACTAGCCGCCACCGGGGAGCTGTTTTTT.

This sequence joins TRBV30 and TRBJ2-1, with D hard to call. Germline V lookup: CDR1 GTSNPN, CDR2 SVGIG (reference sequence). V was shortened by 1 base and J by 0 bases, with 10 bases between the two germline ends. This CDR3 is 15 amino acids long. CDR3 bases: TGTGCCTGGAGTGAGGGCAGGAGCTCCTACAATGAGCAGTTCTTC. Translating gives CAWSEGRSSYNEQFF.

V and J are TRBV19 and TRBJ1-1, with 8 bases that match TRBD1. Germline V lookup: CDR1 LNHDA, CDR2 SQIVND (reference sequence). The junction had 3 bases not matched to a gene; V was cut back by 6 bases and J by 0 bases. The CDR3 is 14 residues long. The CDR3 coding sequence is TGTGCCAGTAGGCTCAGGGGGCTGAACACTGAAGCTTTCTTT. Residues: CASRLRGLNTEAFF.

This clonotype was detected ten times or more. V and J are TRBV6-2 or TRBV6-3 and TRBJ2-7, with TRBD2 identical over 13 bases. Germline trimming cut 5 bases from V and 6 bases from J; bases unmatched to any gene: 10. CDR3 size: 16 residues. Germline V lookup: CDR1 MNHEY, CDR2 SVGEGT. The CDR3 DNA is TGTGCCAGCAGTGCAACCGGGACTAGCGGGACGGGCGAGCAGTACTTC. Its translation is CASSATGTSGTGEQYF.

J is TRBJ2-7 and V is TRBV20-1; D is unresolved. This CDR3 has 11 residues. The germline gives CDR1 DFQATT, CDR2 SNEGSKA (reference sequence). The V end was cut by 4 bases, the J end by 3 bases, with 7 bases between. As DNA, the CDR3 is TGCAGTGCTATTACGATCTACGAGCAGTACTTC. It is translated as CSAITIYEQYF.

The J gene is TRBJ2-4, the V gene TRBV20-1; TRBD1 or TRBD2 may be the D gene (6 bases each). V was trimmed by 6 bases and J by 4 bases, leaving 22 bases between them. Per the germline V gene, CDR1 is DFQATT and CDR2 is SNEGSKA (reference sequence). CDR3 length: 16 amino acids. CDR3 DNA sequence: TGCAGTGCCCCCCTGGGGGGCAGGGCCCAAAAAAACATTCAGTACTTC. This encodes CSAPLGGRAQKNIQYF.

This clonotype was counted a few times. V is TRBV29-1 and J is TRBJ2-3; TRBD1 matches at 11 bases. The CDR3 is 16 residues long. From germline, CDR1 is SQVTM and CDR2 ANQGSEA. Unmatched junction bases numbered 11, after V lost 2 bases and J lost 7 bases. CDR3 sequence reads: CSVEPPDRGRINTQYF. The CDR3 nucleotides are TGCAGCGTTGAACCGCCGGACAGGGGGCGTATTAATACGCAGTATTTT.